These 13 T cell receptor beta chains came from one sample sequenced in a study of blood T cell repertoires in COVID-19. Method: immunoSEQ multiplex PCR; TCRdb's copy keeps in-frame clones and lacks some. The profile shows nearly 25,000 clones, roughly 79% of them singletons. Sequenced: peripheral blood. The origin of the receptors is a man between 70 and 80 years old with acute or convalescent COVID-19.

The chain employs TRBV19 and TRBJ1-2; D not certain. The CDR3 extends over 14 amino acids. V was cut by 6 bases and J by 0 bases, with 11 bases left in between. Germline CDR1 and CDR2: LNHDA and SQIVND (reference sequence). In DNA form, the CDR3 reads TGTGCCAGTAGCGCGGAGCATGCTAACTATGGCTACACCTTC. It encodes CASSAEHANYGYTF. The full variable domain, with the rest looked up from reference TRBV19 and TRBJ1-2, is DGGITQSPKYLFRKEGQNVTLSCEQNLNHDAMYWYRQDPGQGLRLIYYSQIVNDFQKGDIAEGYSVSREKKESFPLTVTSAQKNPTAFYLCASSAEHANYGYTFGSGTRLTVV.

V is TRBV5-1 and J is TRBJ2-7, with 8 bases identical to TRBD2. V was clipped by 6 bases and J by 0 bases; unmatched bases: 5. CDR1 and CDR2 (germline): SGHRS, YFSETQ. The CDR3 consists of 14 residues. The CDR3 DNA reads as TGCGCCAGCATGGCGGGGGGCTCCTCCTACGAGCAGTACTTC. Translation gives CASMAGGSSYEQYF.

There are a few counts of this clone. The CDR3 sequence is CASSTIPGQGSGANVLTF. The DNA for the CDR3 is TGTGCCAGTAGTACGATACCGGGACAGGGCTCTGGGGCCAACGTCCTGACTTTC. The chain is built from TRBV19 and TRBJ2-6; 9 positions agree with TRBD1. Germline V gene sequence: CDR1 LNHDA, CDR2 SQIVND (reference sequence). This CDR3 has 18 amino acids. Trimming took 4 bases from V and 0 from J; bases not matched to a gene: 7.

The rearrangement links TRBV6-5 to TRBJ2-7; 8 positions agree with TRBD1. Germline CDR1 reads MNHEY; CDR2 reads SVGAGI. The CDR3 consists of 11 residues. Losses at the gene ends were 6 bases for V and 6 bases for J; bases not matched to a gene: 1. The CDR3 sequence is CASRDRVEQYF. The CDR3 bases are TGTGCCAGCAGGGACAGGGTCGAGCAGTACTTC.

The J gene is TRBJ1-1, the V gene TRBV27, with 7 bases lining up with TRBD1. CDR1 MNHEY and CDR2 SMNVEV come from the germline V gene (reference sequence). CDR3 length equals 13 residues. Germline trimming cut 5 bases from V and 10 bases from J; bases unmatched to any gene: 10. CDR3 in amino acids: CASSPTLQGRAFF. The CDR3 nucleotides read TGTGCCAGCAGTCCGACATTACAGGGGAGAGCTTTCTTT.

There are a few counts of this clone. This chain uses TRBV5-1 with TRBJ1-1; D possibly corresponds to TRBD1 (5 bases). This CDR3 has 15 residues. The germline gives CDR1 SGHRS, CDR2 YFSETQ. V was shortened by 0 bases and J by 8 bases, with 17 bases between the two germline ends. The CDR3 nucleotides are TGCGCCAGCAGCTTGGATCCAGGGAGGATTGAAGAAGCTTTCTTT. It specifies CASSLDPGRIEEAFF. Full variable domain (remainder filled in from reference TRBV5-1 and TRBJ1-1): KAGVTQTPRYLIKTRGQQVTLSCSPISGHRSVSWYQQTPGQGLQFLFEYFSETQRNKGNFPGRFSGRQFSNSRSEMNVSTLELGDSALYLCASSLDPGRIEEAFFGQGTRLTVV.

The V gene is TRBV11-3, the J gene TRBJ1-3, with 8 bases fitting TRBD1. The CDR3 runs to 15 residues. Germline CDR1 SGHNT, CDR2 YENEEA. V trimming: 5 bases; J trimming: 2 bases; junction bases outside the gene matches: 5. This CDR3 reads CASSPGQGPGNTIYF. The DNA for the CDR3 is TGTGCCAGCAGCCCAGGACAGGGCCCTGGAAACACCATATATTTT. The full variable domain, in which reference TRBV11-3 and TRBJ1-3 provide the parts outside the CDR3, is EAGVVQSPRYKIIEKKQPVAFWCNPISGHNTLYWYLQNLGQGPELLIRYENEEAVDDSQLPKDRFSAERLKGVDSTLKIQPAELGDSAVYLCASSPGQGPGNTIYFGEGSWLTVV.

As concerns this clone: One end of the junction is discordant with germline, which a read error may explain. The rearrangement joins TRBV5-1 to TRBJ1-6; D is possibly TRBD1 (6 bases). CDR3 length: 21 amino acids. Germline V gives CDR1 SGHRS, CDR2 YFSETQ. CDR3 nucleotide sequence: TGCGCCCGCAGCTTGGGGGGGCGGGGGGGCCGATCGGGCTCCTATAATTCACCCCTCCACTTT. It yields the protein CARSLGGRGGRSGSYNSPLHF. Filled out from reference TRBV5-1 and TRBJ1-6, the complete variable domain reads KAGVTQTPRYLIKTRGQQVTLSCSPISGHRSVSWYQQTPGQGLQFLFEYFSETQRNKGNFPGRFSGRQFSNSRSEMNVSTLELGDSALYLCARSLGGRGGRSGSYNSPLHFGNGTRLTVT.

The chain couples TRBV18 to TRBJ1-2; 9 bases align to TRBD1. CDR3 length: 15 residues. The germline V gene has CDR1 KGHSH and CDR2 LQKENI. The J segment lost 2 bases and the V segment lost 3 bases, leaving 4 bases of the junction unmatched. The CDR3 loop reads CASSPSGTGNYGYTF. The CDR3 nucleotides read TGTGCCAGCTCACCGTCCGGGACAGGGAACTATGGCTACACCTTC.

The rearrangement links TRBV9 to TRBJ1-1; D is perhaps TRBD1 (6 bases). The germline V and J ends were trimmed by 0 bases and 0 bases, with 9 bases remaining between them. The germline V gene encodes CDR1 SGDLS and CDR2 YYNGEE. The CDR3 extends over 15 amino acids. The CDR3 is CASSVGGGLNTEAFF. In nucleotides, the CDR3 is TGTGCCAGCAGCGTAGGAGGGGGTCTGAACACTGAAGCTTTCTTT.

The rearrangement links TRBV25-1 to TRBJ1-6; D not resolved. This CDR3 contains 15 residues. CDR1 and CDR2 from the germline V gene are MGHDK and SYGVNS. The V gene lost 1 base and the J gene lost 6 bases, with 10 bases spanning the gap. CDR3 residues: CASSEFSPVNSPLHF. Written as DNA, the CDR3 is TGTGCCAGCAGTGAATTTAGTCCGGTTAATTCACCCCTCCACTTT.

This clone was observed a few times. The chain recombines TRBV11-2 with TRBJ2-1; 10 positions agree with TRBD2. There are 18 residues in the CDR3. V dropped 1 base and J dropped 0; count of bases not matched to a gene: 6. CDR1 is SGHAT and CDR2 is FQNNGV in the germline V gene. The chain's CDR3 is CASSLARTSGYSYNEQFF. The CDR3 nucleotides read TGTGCCAGCAGCTTAGCTCGGACTAGCGGTTACTCCTACAATGAGCAGTTCTTC.

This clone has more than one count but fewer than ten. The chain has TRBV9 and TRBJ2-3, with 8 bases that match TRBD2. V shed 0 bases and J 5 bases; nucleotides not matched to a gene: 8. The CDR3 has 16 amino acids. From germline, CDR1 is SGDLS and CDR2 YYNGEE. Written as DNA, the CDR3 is TGTGCCAGCAGCGTAGACACACGGGGGGGAAGAGATACGCAGTATTTT. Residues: CASSVDTRGGRDTQYF. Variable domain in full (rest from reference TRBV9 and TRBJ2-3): DSGVTQTPKHLITATGQRVTLRCSPRSGDLSVYWYQQSLDQGLQFLIQYYNGEERAKGNILERFSAQQFPDLHSELNLSSLELGDSALYFCASSVDTRGGRDTQYFGPGTRLTVL.